Sequencing of this TCR beta chain was carried out in a study of OX40 agonist ivuxolimab in advanced cancers. Trimming took off 3 bases at V and 4 bases at J, with 16 bases between the two ends. This CDR3 has 15 amino acids. CDR1 and CDR2 from the germline V gene are GTSNPN and SVGIG (reference sequence). Sequencing used immunoSEQ multiplex PCR; TCRdb keeps in-frame clones, though not all of them. The sample carries roughly 70,000 clones, roughly 86% recorded once. Patients with autoimmune history or systemic immunosuppression were excluded. The TCR sequence derives from an adult with an advanced solid tumor such as melanoma, head and neck, liver or kidney cancer. This chain connects TRBV30 to TRBJ2-1; D remains unclear. This material consisted of CD4+ or CD8+ T cells sorted from blood, taken in a trial of the OX40 agonist ivuxolimab. DNA of the CDR3: TGTGCCTGGAGCGCCATGAGCGCCGAATACAATGAGCAGTTCTTC. Its translation: CAWSAMSAEYNEQFF.